This is a list of T cell receptor beta chains from one sample in a study of cytomegalovirus exposure and HLA in healthy donors. Measured with immunoSEQ multiplex PCR; TCRdb has only the in-frame clones, and not every one. The sample consists of roughly 300,000 clones, around 90% of them appearing once. The sequencing sample was made of PBMCs. The origin of the receptors is a woman in her twenties or thirties in good health and CMV-seropositive. The CDR3 runs from the conserved cysteine through the conserved F or W. D genes are given only for firm matches. Expanded clones get a size class; other rows say once, few or many, or leave the size out.

TRBJ2-7	TRBV9	TRBD2	.	TGTGCCAGCGGCGGGAGGAACTCCTACGAGCAGTACTTC	CASGGRNSYEQYF
TRBJ1-1	TRBV7-9	.	.	TGTGCCAGCAGCTTAACAGATCAGAACACTGAAGCTTTCTTT	CASSLTDQNTEAFF
TRBJ2-7	TRBV13	TRBD1	.	TGTGCCAGCAGCACCTCGGACAGGGTCGGCGAGCAGTACTTC	CASSTSDRVGEQYF
TRBJ2-2	TRBV7-2	TRBD2	.	TGTGCCAGCAGCTCCCGGACTAGCAGGGGCGCCGGGGAGCTGTTTTTT	CASSSRTSRGAGELFF
TRBJ1-1	TRBV27	.	.	TGTGCCAGCAGTTTATCCCAGATTTATACCGACACTGAAGCTTTCTTT	CASSLSQIYTDTEAFF
TRBJ2-7	TRBV20-1	.	.	TGCAGTGCTAGGCCAGACTACGAGCAGTACTTC	CSARPDYEQYF
TRBJ2-2	TRBV30	.	.	TGTGCCTGGGGGAACGGATTCACCGGGGAGCTGTTTTTT	CAWGNGFTGELFF
TRBJ2-1	TRBV29-1	TRBD2	.	TGCAGCGTTCAGGGACTAGCGGGAGGGATGGCGTACAATGAGCAGTTCTTC	CSVQGLAGGMAYNEQFF
TRBJ2-1	TRBV25-1	.	.	TGTGCCAGCATGTCCACTGGGGTCTCCTACAATGAGCAGTTCTTC	CASMSTGVSYNEQFF
TRBJ2-7	TRBV27	.	.	TGTGCCAGCAGTTTATGGGGACTGAAAACCTACGAGCAGTACTTC	CASSLWGLKTYEQYF
TRBJ2-7	TRBV18	.	.	TGTGCCAGCTCACCAGCAAGCAGGGGCTACGAGCAGTACTTC	CASSPASRGYEQYF
TRBJ2-7	TRBV28	.	once	TGTGCCAGCAGCCCCCAAGGGTTTAACTACGAGCAGTACTTC	CASSPQGFNYEQYF
TRBJ2-7	TRBV28	.	.	TGTGCCAGCAGTTTAAGAGGGGACACGTCCTACGAGCAGTACTTC	CASSLRGDTSYEQYF
TRBJ2-4	TRBV27	.	.	TGTGCCAGCAGTCCCTCTACCTGGAAAAACATTCAGTACTTC	CASSPSTWKNIQYF
TRBJ2-2	TRBV19	.	.	TGTGCCAGTAGTATTAGTCAGGGGCGGTTTGGGGAGCTGTTTTTT	CASSISQGRFGELFF
TRBJ2-1	TRBV11-2	.	.	TGTGCCAGCAGCCGGGGGATACTGAGCGGTCCCTACAATGAGCAGTTCTTC	CASSRGILSGPYNEQFF
TRBJ2-3	TRBV9	TRBD2	.	TGTGCCAGCAGCTCTACGGGGGGGACCCATACGCAGTATTTT	CASSSTGGTHTQYF
TRBJ2-5	TRBV5-4	TRBD2	.	TGTGCCAGCAGCTTTGGGCTAGCGGACCAAGAGACCCAGTACTTC	CASSFGLADQETQYF
TRBJ1-1	TRBV4-3	.	.	TGCGCCAGCAGCCAAGATGAAGGGGGATCAGGGCTGAACACTGAAGTTTTCTTT	CASSQDEGGSGLNTEVFF
TRBJ2-5	TRBV13	TRBD1	.	TGTGCCAGCAGCGCCCGGACAGGGGCCCAAGAGACCCAGTACTTC	CASSARTGAQETQYF
TRBJ2-7	TRBV27	TRBD1	.	TGTGCCAGCAGCAAACAGGGGGCCCGGAGGAACGAGCAGTACTTC	CASSKQGARRNEQYF
TRBJ2-2	TRBV29-1	TRBD2	.	TGCAGCGTTGGTAATAGCGGGGGGAACACCGGGGAGCTGTTTTTT	CSVGNSGGNTGELFF